Listed here are 15 T cell receptor beta chains from one sample, sequenced in a study of cytomegalovirus exposure and HLA in healthy donors. The PCR was carried out with 60 Vbeta primers and 13 Jbeta primers. Libraries were prepared by immunoSEQ multiplex PCR; TCRdb keeps only in-frame clonotypes and omits some of them. The sample has around 92,000 clones, 65% to 80% seen once. The sequenced sample consisted of PBMCs. The origin of the receptors is a female donor in good health and CMV-seropositive.

The gene calls are TRBV7-2 and TRBJ2-1; TRBD1 aligns across 7 bases. Germline V lookup: CDR1 SGHTA, CDR2 FQGNSA. The CDR3 length is 15 residues. V lost 4 bases to trimming and J lost 8 bases; unmatched junction nucleotides: 11. The CDR3: CASSSGDSFLYEQFF. The CDR3 DNA sequence: TGTGCCAGCAGCTCAGGGGACAGTTTTTTATATGAGCAGTTCTTC.

The sample holds a few counts of this clone. The J gene is TRBJ2-7, the V gene TRBV6-6, with TRBD2 matching over 10 bases. V lost 10 bases to trimming and J lost 2 bases; unmatched junction nucleotides: 8. The CDR3 is made up of 14 amino acids. Germline loops: CDR1 MNHNY, CDR2 SVGAGI (reference sequence). This CDR3 reads CATTQLAGTYEQYF. The CDR3 nucleotides read TGTGCCACCACACAACTAGCGGGGACCTACGAGCAGTACTTC.

This chain connects TRBV18 to TRBJ1-2; D remains ambiguous. The CDR3 totals 14 residues. V was shortened by 2 bases and J by 4 bases, with 11 bases between the two germline ends. Germline loops: CDR1 KGHSH, CDR2 LQKENI. The DNA for the CDR3 is TGTGCCAGCTCACCAAGCTCAAGAGGCTATGGCTACACCTTC. Amino acids: CASSPSSRGYGYTF.

V is TRBV7-8 and J is TRBJ2-4; TRBD2 matches 7 bases. This CDR3 comprises 21 residues. Germline loops: CDR1 SGHVS, CDR2 FQNEAQ. V trimming: 1 base; J trimming: 0 bases; junction bases outside the gene matches: 18. The CDR3 nucleotides read TGTGCCAGCAGCTTAGAGGGAGGGTTGCAGGGCGGGAGACTAGCCAAAAACATTCAGTACTTC. The encoded protein is CASSLEGGLQGGRLAKNIQYF.

The rearrangement joins TRBV25-1 to TRBJ1-1, with 7 bases lining up with TRBD1. Germline V gene data show CDR1 as MGHDK and CDR2 as SYGVNS. Trimming at V came to 6 bases and at J to 0 bases, leaving 1 base not matched to a gene. This CDR3 comprises 13 residues. CDR3 DNA sequence: TGTGCCAGCAGGACAGGGTTGAACACTGAAGCTTTCTTT. It yields the protein CASRTGLNTEAFF.

This chain links TRBV7-8 with TRBJ2-7; 9 bases map to TRBD2. The V and J ends lost 5 bases and 7 bases, in that order; junction bases with no gene match: 9. CDR1 is SGHVS, CDR2 FQNEAQ, per germline. The CDR3 has 14 amino acids. The CDR3 DNA is TGTGCCAGCAGCGCCCGGAGCGGGGGGAAGGAGCAGTACTTC. Residues: CASSARSGGKEQYF.

This chain links TRBV2 with TRBJ1-1; perhaps TRBD1 as D (6 bases). The CDR3 sequence is 14 residues long. CDR1 SNHLY and CDR2 FYNNEI come from the germline V gene. Deletions cut 6 bases from V and 0 bases from J, with 11 bases between. CDR3 in amino acids: CASRLEGVNTEAFF. The CDR3 DNA is TGTGCCAGCAGATTAGAGGGGGTGAACACTGAAGCTTTCTTT.

The chain couples TRBV10-3 to TRBJ1-1; weak D call: TRBD1 (6 bases). The germline V gene encodes CDR1 ENHRY and CDR2 SYGVKD. This CDR3 contains 14 residues. V lost 4 bases to trimming and J lost 4 bases, with 13 bases between them. For the CDR3, the DNA is TGTGCCATCAGTGGGGCAGGGGAAGGCACTGAAGCTTTCTTT. As protein: CAISGAGEGTEAFF.

V usage is TRBV7-2 and J usage is TRBJ2-5; 11 positions agree with TRBD2. Germline values: CDR1 SGHTA, CDR2 FQGNSA. The V gene end was trimmed by 5 bases and the J gene end by 5 bases; junction bases not matched to a gene: 10. This CDR3 has 16 amino acids. CDR3 protein: CASSDHLAGGGETQYF. CDR3 nucleotides: TGTGCCAGCAGCGACCACCTAGCGGGGGGCGGGGAGACCCAGTACTTC.

The genes are TRBV9 and TRBJ1-6; TRBD1 is a possible D gene (6 bases). Deletions cut 2 bases from V and 9 bases from J, with 15 bases between. This CDR3 comprises 15 residues. Germline values: CDR1 SGDLS, CDR2 YYNGEE. CDR3 sequence reads: CASSVRTEGGSPLHF. The CDR3 DNA sequence: TGTGCCAGCAGCGTCAGGACCGAAGGGGGTTCACCCCTCCACTTT.

The chain carries TRBV5-6 and TRBJ1-2, with TRBD1 identical over 8 bases. CDR3 length equals 14 residues. Germline CDR1 SGHDT, CDR2 YYEEEE. The J segment lost 5 bases and the V segment lost 4 bases, leaving 7 bases of the junction unmatched. CDR3 DNA: TGTGCCAGCAGCACAGGACAGGGCATGTATGGCTACACCTTC. It codes for CASSTGQGMYGYTF.

The chain combines TRBV2 with TRBJ2-5; D is perhaps TRBD2 (6 bases). The germline gives CDR1 SNHLY, CDR2 FYNNEI. Trimming removed 8 bases at V and 5 bases at J, with 24 bases between. The length of the CDR3 is 16 residues. CDR3: CASLPLRGAVGETQYF. DNA of the CDR3: TGTGCCAGCCTCCCCCTTCGCGGGGCGGTCGGGGAGACCCAGTACTTC. Looking up the rest from reference TRBV2 and TRBJ2-5 gives the full variable domain: EPEVTQTPSHQVTQMGQEVILRCVPISNHLYFYWYRQILGQKVEFLVSFYNNEISEKSEIFDDQFSVERPDGSNFTLKIRSTKLEDSAMYFCASLPLRGAVGETQYFGPGTRLLVL.

The J gene is TRBJ2-5, the V gene TRBV5-4; D is ambiguous. Per germline, CDR1 SGHNT and CDR2 YYREEE (reference sequence). The CDR3 is 13 residues long. V was cut by 0 bases and J by 2 bases, with 5 bases left in between. The CDR3 spells CASSLVTQETQYF. The CDR3 DNA is TGTGCCAGCAGCTTGGTAACTCAAGAGACCCAGTACTTC.

This sequence joins TRBV20-1 and TRBJ1-1, with D uncertain. CDR1 is DFQATT and CDR2 is SNEGSKA in the germline V gene (reference sequence). V was pared by 0 bases and J by 11 bases, with 10 bases between. CDR3 size: 11 residues. In DNA form, the CDR3 reads TGCAGTGCTAGAGATCGGGTCGAGGCTTTCTTT. This gives the protein CSARDRVEAFF.

This chain joins TRBV29-1 and TRBJ1-5, with TRBD1 as a possible D gene (5 bases). Trimming took off 4 bases at V and 3 bases at J, with 13 bases between the two ends. CDR1 SQVTM and CDR2 ANQGSEA come from the germline V gene. The length of the CDR3 is 14 residues. Here the CDR3 reads CSVVIGGNNQPQHF. Written as DNA, the CDR3 is TGCAGCGTTGTTATCGGGGGAAACAATCAGCCCCAGCATTTT.